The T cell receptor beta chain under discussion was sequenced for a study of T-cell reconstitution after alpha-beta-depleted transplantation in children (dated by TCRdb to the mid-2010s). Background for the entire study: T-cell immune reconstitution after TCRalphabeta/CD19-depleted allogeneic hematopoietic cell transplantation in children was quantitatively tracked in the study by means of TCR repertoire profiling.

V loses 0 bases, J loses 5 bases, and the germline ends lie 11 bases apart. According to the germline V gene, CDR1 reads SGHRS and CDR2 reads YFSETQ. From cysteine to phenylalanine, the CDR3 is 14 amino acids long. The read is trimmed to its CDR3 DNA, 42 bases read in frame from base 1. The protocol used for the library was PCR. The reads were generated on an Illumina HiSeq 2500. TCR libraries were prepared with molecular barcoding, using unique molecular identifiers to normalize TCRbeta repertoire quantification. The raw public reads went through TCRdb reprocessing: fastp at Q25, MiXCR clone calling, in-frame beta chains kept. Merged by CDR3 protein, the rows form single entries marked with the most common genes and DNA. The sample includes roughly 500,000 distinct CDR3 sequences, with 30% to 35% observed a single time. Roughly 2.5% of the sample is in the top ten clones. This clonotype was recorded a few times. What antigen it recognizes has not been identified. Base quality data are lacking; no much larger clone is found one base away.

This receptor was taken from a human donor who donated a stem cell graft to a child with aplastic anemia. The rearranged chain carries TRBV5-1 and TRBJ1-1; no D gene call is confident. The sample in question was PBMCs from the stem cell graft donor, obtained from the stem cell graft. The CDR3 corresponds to CASSLEWGGTEAFF. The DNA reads TGCGCCAGCAGCTTGGAGTGGGGAGGGACTGAAGCTTTCTTT. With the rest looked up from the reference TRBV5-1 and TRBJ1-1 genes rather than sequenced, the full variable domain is KAGVTQTPRYLIKTRGQQVTLSCSPISGHRSVSWYQQTPGQGLQFLFEYFSETQRNKGNFPGRFSGRQFSNSRSEMNVSTLELGDSALYLCASSLEWGGTEAFFGQGTRLTVV.